One and the same sample provided the 30 T cell receptor beta chains below, sequenced in a study of CD8+ T cells in alopecia areata listed by TCRdb under 2018. Library prep was done by the immunoSEQ multiplex PCR assay. RNA was extracted from all samples and reverse transcribed into cDNA as template for TCR sequencing. TCRdb retrieved this table from immuneACCESS and kept in-frame rearrangements only. Not all clones are present; in checked studies, unresolved V genes account for under half, and no reason is known for the remainder. Recorded for this sample are approximately 100,000 clones; roughly 56% of them occurred a single time. The ten largest account for about 17% of the sample. The sample's treatment or condition label is to be understood as: oral pan-JAK inhibitor, 5-10 mg twice daily. This specimen consisted of CD8+ T cells sorted from blood, obtained between weeks 55 and 65, from a patient treated with tofacitinib. The source is a human donor with alopecia areata.

This rearrangement joins TRBV11-2 to TRBJ2-7; 7 nucleotides line up with TRBD1. Germline CDR1 reads SGHAT; CDR2 reads FQNNGV. CDR3 length: 14 residues. J was trimmed by 2 bases and V by 4 bases; bases with no gene match: 5. CDR3: CASSYGTEAYEQYF. CDR3 bases: TGTGCCAGCAGCTACGGGACAGAGGCCTACGAGCAGTACTTC.

This clone was observed many times. The chain links TRBV11-2 to TRBJ2-1; possibly TRBD2 for D (5 bases). The CDR3 sequence is 14 residues long. Trimming cost V 3 bases and J 10 bases, with 16 bases left between them. Per germline, CDR1 SGHAT and CDR2 FQNNGV. The CDR3, as DNA: TGTGCCAGCAGCTTCGACCACCCAGCGGACGAGCAGTTCTTC. This codes for CASSFDHPADEQFF. The whole variable domain, remainder taken from reference TRBV11-2 and TRBJ2-1, is EAGVAQSPRYKIIEKRQSVAFWCNPISGHATLYWYQQILGQGPKLLIQFQNNGVVDDSQLPKDRFSAERLKGVDSTLKIQPAKLEDSAVYLCASSFDHPADEQFFGPGTRLTVL.

This clone was seen once. V gene TRBV5-1 combines with J gene TRBJ2-1; D remains unclear. The CDR3 has 16 residues. Trimming removed 1 base at V and 8 bases at J, with 19 bases between. Germline CDR1 SGHRS, CDR2 YFSETQ. The CDR3 sequence: CASSLYPGPPGYEQFF. CDR3 sequence (DNA): TGCGCCAGCAGCTTGTACCCCGGGCCCCCTGGTTATGAGCAGTTCTTC.

This clone was detected once. This chain uses TRBV10-3 with TRBJ2-3, with TRBD2 matching 8 bases. This CDR3 comprises 14 residues. V shed 8 bases and J 3 bases; nucleotides not matched to a gene: 7. In germline, CDR1 is ENHRY, CDR2 SYGVKD. CDR3 region: CAISWGLGTDTQYF. CDR3 DNA sequence: TGTGCCATCTCGTGGGGACTAGGAACAGATACGCAGTATTTT.

The chain employs TRBV19 and TRBJ2-1, with 8 bases aligning to TRBD2. This CDR3 is built from 15 residues. J was trimmed by 9 bases and V by 1 base; bases with no gene match: 8. Germline-derived CDR1 and CDR2 are LNHDA and SQIVND (reference sequence). CDR3 DNA sequence: TGTGCCAGTAGTATAGGATCCCGGGGGGGCATTGAGCAGTTCTTC. Translated: CASSIGSRGGIEQFF.

The chain's CDR3 is CAQQQGTYGYTF. CDR3 DNA: TGTGCCCAACAGCAGGGGACCTATGGCTACACCTTC. V usage is TRBV30 and J usage is TRBJ1-2; the D gene is possibly TRBD1 (6 bases). The CDR3 loop spans 12 amino acids. Germline CDR1 and CDR2: GTSNPN and SVGIG (reference sequence). V lost 8 bases to trimming and J lost 4 bases, with 14 bases between them.

This clone has just a few counts. The gene calls are TRBV29-1 and TRBJ2-2; a weak D match, TRBD2 (5 bases). In germline, CDR1 is SQVTM, CDR2 ANQGSEA. The germline V and J ends were trimmed by 4 bases and 5 bases, with 11 bases remaining between them. The CDR3 contains 13 residues. The CDR3 protein is CSVGGSGTGELFF. The DNA for the CDR3 is TGCAGCGTTGGGGGATCGGGGACCGGGGAGCTGTTTTTT.

The chain uses TRBV5-1 and TRBJ1-1; weak D call: TRBD1 (6 bases). The ends were cut back, 4 bases at V and 2 bases at J, with 15 bases in the middle. Germline CDR1 and CDR2: SGHRS and YFSETQ. The CDR3 length is 15 residues. The CDR3 bases are TGCGCCAGCAGCCTGGATGACAGGATAAACACTGAAGCTTTCTTT. Its translation is CASSLDDRINTEAFF.

The CDR3 coding sequence is TGTGCCAGCAGCCACAGGGACAATACTAACTATGGCTACACCTTC. It translates to CASSHRDNTNYGYTF. The gene calls are TRBV5-4 and TRBJ1-2; TRBD1 might be the D (6 bases). With 4 bases removed from V and 0 bases from J, the gap between germline ends came to 13 bases. This CDR3 has 15 amino acids. CDR1 and CDR2 (germline): SGHNT, YYREEE (reference sequence).

This rearrangement joins TRBV30 to TRBJ2-2; D may be TRBD1 (7 bases). In germline, CDR1 is GTSNPN, CDR2 SVGIG (reference sequence). The CDR3 is 15 residues long. V gave up 0 bases and J gave up 3 bases, with 11 bases separating them. CDR3 nucleotide sequence: TGTGCCTGGAGTGTTGGGGGGACAGACACCGGGGAGCTGTTTTTT. This sequence encodes CAWSVGGTDTGELFF.

CDR3 in DNA: TGTGCCAGCAGTTTCTTCGGGGGTGAAGCTTTCTTT. It specifies CASSFFGGEAFF. V is TRBV27 and J is TRBJ1-1; TRBD1 might be the D (5 bases). CDR1 is MNHEY, CDR2 SMNVEV, per germline (reference sequence). V dropped 3 bases and J dropped 7 bases, with 9 bases sitting between them. CDR3 length: 12 amino acids.

This clone occurred a few times. The chain is built from TRBV5-1 and TRBJ2-3; no clear D gene. CDR3 length: 16 amino acids. CDR1 and CDR2 from the germline V gene are SGHRS and YFSETQ. V gave up 0 bases and J gave up 5 bases, with 16 bases separating them. The CDR3 here is CASSLVAERLRDTQYF. The CDR3, as DNA: TGCGCCAGCAGCTTGGTGGCGGAGCGACTCAGAGATACGCAGTATTTT.

The chain couples TRBV7-8 to TRBJ2-3; D is unresolved. Germline V lookup: CDR1 SGHVS, CDR2 FQNEAQ. The CDR3 is 12 amino acids. V was pared by 5 bases and J by 0 bases, with 3 bases between. Here the CDR3 reads CASSPSTDTQYF. The DNA for the CDR3 is TGTGCCAGCAGCCCGAGCACAGATACGCAGTATTTT.

Written as DNA, the CDR3 is TGTGCCAGCAGCTACTACCCTCAGTCTAGCACAGATACGCAGTATTTT. Residues: CASSYYPQSSTDTQYF. The rearrangement uses TRBV11-1 and TRBJ2-3, with no clear D. From germline, CDR1 is SGHAT and CDR2 FQDESV (reference sequence). V was pared by 4 bases and J by 0 bases, with 14 bases between. This CDR3 is built from 16 residues.

CDR3 DNA: TGTGCCAGCAGCTTAGGGCGTTGGGGCCCTTGGTTCGGGGGGCTCTCCTACGAGCAGTACTTC. Its protein product is CASSLGRWGPWFGGLSYEQYF. The chain links TRBV13 to TRBJ2-7, with a weak D call TRBD2 (7 bases). Germline CDR1 is PRHDT and CDR2 is FYEKMQ (reference sequence). Trimming shortened V by 0 bases and J by 0 bases, and 27 bases separated the two germline ends. This CDR3 region has 21 residues.

This clone was detected once. The V call is TRBV30, the J call TRBJ1-1; D possibly corresponds to TRBD1 (5 bases). V gave up 2 bases and J gave up 1 base, with 11 bases separating them. Germline V gives CDR1 GTSNPN, CDR2 SVGIG (reference sequence). The CDR3 consists of 14 residues. The CDR3 DNA follows: TGTGCCTGGAGTTACGAACAGGAGAACACTGAAGCTTTCTTT. It encodes CAWSYEQENTEAFF.

This clone has more than one count but fewer than ten. The rearrangement links TRBV29-1 to TRBJ1-1, with no clear D. This CDR3 has 10 amino acids. V dropped 3 bases and J dropped 14 bases, with 13 bases sitting between them. The germline gives CDR1 SQVTM, CDR2 ANQGSEA. The CDR3 spells CSVELPAVFF. The CDR3 DNA sequence: TGCAGCGTTGAGCTACCAGCGGTCTTCTTT. Using reference TRBV29-1 and TRBJ1-1 for the parts outside the CDR3, the full variable domain is SAVISQKPSRDICQRGTSLTIQCQVDSQVTMMFWYRQQPGQSLTLIATANQGSEATYESGFVIDKFPISRPNLTFSTLTVSNMSPEDSSIYLCSVELPAVFFGQGTRLTVV.

The J gene is TRBJ2-1, the V gene TRBV4-2; D is perhaps TRBD2 (7 bases). V was cut by 4 bases and J by 0 bases, with 16 bases left in between. The CDR3 runs 17 residues. CDR1 and CDR2 from the germline V gene are LGHNA and YNFKEQ. CDR3 in amino acids: CASSPRGGRFSYNEQFF. As DNA, the CDR3 is TGTGCCAGCAGCCCCAGGGGAGGGAGATTCTCCTACAATGAGCAGTTCTTC.

The V and J genes are TRBV7-9 and TRBJ1-5; D is unresolved. This CDR3 contains 12 residues. Between the trimmed V and J ends, which lost 5 bases and 4 bases, there was a span of 6 bases. CDR1 is SEHNR, CDR2 FQNEAQ, per germline (reference sequence). This CDR3 reads CASSILNQPQHF. The CDR3 DNA reads TGTGCCAGCAGCATTTTAAATCAGCCCCAGCATTTT.

This sequence joins TRBV7-2 and TRBJ2-7; possibly TRBD1 or TRBD2 for D (5 bases each). This CDR3 region has 15 residues. In germline, CDR1 is SGHTA, CDR2 FQGNSA. Trimming pared 4 bases from V and 5 bases from J, leaving 18 bases between. CDR3 sequence (DNA): TGTGCCAGCAGCTACCCCAGGGAGAAGGCGGACGAGCAGTACTTC. This translates into CASSYPREKADEQYF. Variable domain in full (rest from reference TRBV7-2 and TRBJ2-7): GAGVSQSPSNKVTEKGKDVELRCDPISGHTALYWYRQSLGQGLEFLIYFQGNSAPDKSGLPSDRFSAERTGGSVSTLTIQRTQQEDSAVYLCASSYPREKADEQYFGPGTRLTVT.

The chain employs TRBV29-1 and TRBJ2-7; TRBD1 aligns across 7 bases. Trimming removed 6 bases from V and 0 bases from J; junction bases left unmatched: 2. The CDR3 runs to 12 residues. Germline CDR1 reads SQVTM; CDR2 reads ANQGSEA. DNA of the CDR3: TGCAGCGTAGGGACAGCCTCCTACGAGCAGTACTTC. Protein product: CSVGTASYEQYF.

This clone has more than one count but fewer than ten. The chain uses TRBV4-1 and TRBJ2-2; no reliable D call. Germline V gene sequence: CDR1 MGHRA, CDR2 YSYEKL. V was trimmed by 2 bases and J by 0 bases, leaving 7 bases between them. This CDR3 region has 15 residues. For the CDR3, the DNA is TGCGCCAGCAGCCAACCCCACTCGAACACCGGGGAGCTGTTTTTT. Translation: CASSQPHSNTGELFF.

The V and J genes are TRBV5-1 and TRBJ1-5; tentatively, D is TRBD1 (5 bases). The CDR3 loop spans 15 amino acids. Germline loops: CDR1 SGHRS, CDR2 YFSETQ. Trimming removed 1 base at V and 3 bases at J, with 11 bases between. Written as DNA, the CDR3 is TGCGCCAGCAGCTTGAGTACGGGGGACAATCAGCCCCAGCATTTT. As protein: CASSLSTGDNQPQHF.

A few counts support this clone. The junction shows a germline mismatch at one end, possibly a read error. The rearrangement joins TRBV29-1 to TRBJ2-1; 9 positions match TRBD1. The CDR3 runs to 11 residues. From germline, CDR1 is SQVTM and CDR2 ANQGSEA. CDR3 DNA sequence: TGCAGCGTTGAATGGTTACAGGGGGCGGTCTTC. Translation gives CSVEWLQGAVF.

The chain recombines TRBV30 with TRBJ2-7, with 7 bases matching TRBD2. CDR1 and CDR2 from the germline V gene are GTSNPN and SVGIG (reference sequence). Trimming cost V 1 base and J 6 bases; bases outside gene matches: 0. The CDR3 is 11 amino acids. The DNA of the CDR3 is TGTGCCTGGAGTGCGGGGGGCGAGCAGTACTTC. It is translated as CAWSAGGEQYF. Full variable domain (rest looked up from reference TRBV30 and TRBJ2-7): SQTIHQWPATLVQPVGSPLSLECTVEGTSNPNLYWYRQAAGRGLQLLFYSVGIGQISSEVPQNLSASRPQDRQFILSSKKLLLSDSGFYLCAWSAGGEQYFGPGTRLTVT.

V is TRBV7-9 and J is TRBJ2-2; no reliable D call. The CDR3 totals 13 residues. Germline CDR1 SEHNR, CDR2 FQNEAQ (reference sequence). Trimming took 4 bases from V and 4 from J, leaving 7 bases between them. The CDR3 loop reads CASSSWTTGELFF. In DNA form, the CDR3 reads TGTGCCAGCAGCTCTTGGACCACCGGGGAGCTGTTTTTT.

The V and J genes are TRBV2 and TRBJ2-2; 7 bases map to TRBD2. V shed 3 bases and J 5 bases; nucleotides not matched to a gene: 0. The CDR3 loop spans 13 amino acids. Germline loops: CDR1 SNHLY, CDR2 FYNNEI. CDR3 region: CASSEGGTGELFF. The CDR3 DNA sequence: TGTGCCAGCAGTGAGGGGGGGACCGGGGAGCTGTTTTTT.

The chain uses TRBV5-6 and TRBJ2-7, with D perhaps TRBD2 (5 bases). Germline loops: CDR1 SGHDT, CDR2 YYEEEE. V was trimmed by 4 bases and J by 3 bases, leaving 17 bases between them. This CDR3 is built from 15 residues. CDR3 protein: CASSPLDGKFYEQYF. CDR3 sequence (DNA): TGTGCCAGCAGCCCGCTAGACGGGAAATTCTACGAGCAGTACTTC. The complete variable domain, with remaining parts taken from reference TRBV5-6 and TRBJ2-7, reads DAGVTQSPTHLIKTRGQQVTLRCSPKSGHDTVSWYQQALGQGPQFIFQYYEEEERQRGNFPDRFSGHQFPNYSSELNVNALLLGDSALYLCASSPLDGKFYEQYFGPGTRLTVT.

This rearrangement joins TRBV9 to TRBJ1-5; D possibly corresponds to TRBD1 (5 bases). V lost 3 bases and J 0 bases, leaving 7 bases between the germline ends. CDR3 length: 14 amino acids. Germline V gene data show CDR1 as SGDLS and CDR2 as YYNGEE. CDR3 residues: CASSARDSNQPQHF. DNA for the CDR3: TGTGCCAGCAGCGCCAGGGATAGCAATCAGCCCCAGCATTTT.

This clone was recorded a few times. A read error is the likely source, as a far larger clone sits one nucleotide away. The V gene is TRBV5-6, the J gene TRBJ2-1; 9 bases are a match to TRBD2. CDR1 SGHDT and CDR2 YYEEEE come from the germline V gene. There are 17 residues in the CDR3. J gave up 3 bases and V 4 bases, and 11 bases lay outside the gene matches. The CDR3 region has the DNA TGTGCCAGCAGCGGTACGGAGCGGGGGGATTTCTACAATGAGCAGTTCTTC. Protein: CASSGTERGDFYNEQFF. The complete variable domain, with remaining parts taken from reference TRBV5-6 and TRBJ2-1, reads DAGVTQSPTHLIKTRGQQVTLRCSPKSGHDTVSWYQQALGQGPQFIFQYYEEEERQRGNFPDRFSGHQFPNYSSELNVNALLLGDSALYLCASSGTERGDFYNEQFFGPGTRLTVL.